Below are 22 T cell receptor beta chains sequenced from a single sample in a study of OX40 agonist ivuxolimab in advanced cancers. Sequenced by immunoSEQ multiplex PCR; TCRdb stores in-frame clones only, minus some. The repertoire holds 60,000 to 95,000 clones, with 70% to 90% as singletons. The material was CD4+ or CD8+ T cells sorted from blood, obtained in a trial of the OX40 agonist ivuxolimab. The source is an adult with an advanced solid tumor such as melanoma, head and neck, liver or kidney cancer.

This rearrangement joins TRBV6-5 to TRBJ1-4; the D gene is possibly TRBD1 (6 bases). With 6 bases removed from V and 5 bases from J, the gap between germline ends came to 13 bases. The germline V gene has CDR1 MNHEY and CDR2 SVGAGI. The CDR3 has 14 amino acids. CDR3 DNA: TGTGCCAGCAGCTTCGGACAGATAAATGAAAAACTGTTTTTT. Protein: CASSFGQINEKLFF.

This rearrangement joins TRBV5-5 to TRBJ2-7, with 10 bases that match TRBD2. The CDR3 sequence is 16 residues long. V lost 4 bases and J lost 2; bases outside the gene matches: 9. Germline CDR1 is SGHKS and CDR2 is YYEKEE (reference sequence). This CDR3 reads CASSDGLAVLTYEQYF. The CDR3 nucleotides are TGTGCCAGCAGCGATGGACTAGCGGTACTGACCTACGAGCAGTACTTC.

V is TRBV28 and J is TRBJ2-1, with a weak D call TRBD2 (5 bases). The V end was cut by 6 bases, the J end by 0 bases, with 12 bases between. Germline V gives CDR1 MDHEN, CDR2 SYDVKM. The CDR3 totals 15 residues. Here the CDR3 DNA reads TGTGCCAGCAGCGGGGTCCCCGGCTCCTACAATGAGCAGTTCTTC. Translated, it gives CASSGVPGSYNEQFF.

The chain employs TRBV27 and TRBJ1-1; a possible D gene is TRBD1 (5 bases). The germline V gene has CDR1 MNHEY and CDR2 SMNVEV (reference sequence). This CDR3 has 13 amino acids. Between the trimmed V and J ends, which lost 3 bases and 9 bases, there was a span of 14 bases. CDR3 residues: CASSFAGTYKAFF. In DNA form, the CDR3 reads TGTGCCAGCAGTTTCGCAGGGACCTATAAAGCTTTCTTT.

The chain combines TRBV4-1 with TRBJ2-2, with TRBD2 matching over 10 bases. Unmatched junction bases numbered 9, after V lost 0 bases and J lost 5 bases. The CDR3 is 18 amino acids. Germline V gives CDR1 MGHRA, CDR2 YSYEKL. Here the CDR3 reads CASSQEIGLAEITGELFF. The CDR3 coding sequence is TGCGCCAGCAGCCAAGAAATAGGACTAGCGGAGATTACCGGGGAGCTGTTTTTT.

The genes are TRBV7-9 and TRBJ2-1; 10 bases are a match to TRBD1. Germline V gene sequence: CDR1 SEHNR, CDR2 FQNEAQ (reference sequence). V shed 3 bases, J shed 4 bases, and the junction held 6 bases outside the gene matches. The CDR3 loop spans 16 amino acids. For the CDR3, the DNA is TGTGCCAGCAGCTTCCCAGGACAGGGGGGGTACAATGAGCAGTTCTTC. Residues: CASSFPGQGGYNEQFF.

The CDR3 here is CASSQGSVGLAFF. DNA of the CDR3: TGTGCCAGCAGCCAAGGCAGCGTGGGGTTAGCTTTCTTT. The chain is built from TRBV4-2 and TRBJ1-1; D uncertain. V was pared by 1 base and J by 10 bases, with 13 bases between. CDR3 length: 13 amino acids. The V gene's germline CDR1 is LGHNA and CDR2 YNFKEQ.

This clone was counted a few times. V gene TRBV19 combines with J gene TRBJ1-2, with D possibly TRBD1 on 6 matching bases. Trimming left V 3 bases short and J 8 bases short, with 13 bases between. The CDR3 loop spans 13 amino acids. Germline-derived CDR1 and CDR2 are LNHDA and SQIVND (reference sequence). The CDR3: CASSMAPGEGYTF. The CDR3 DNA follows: TGTGCCAGTAGTATGGCGCCAGGGGAGGGCTACACCTTC.

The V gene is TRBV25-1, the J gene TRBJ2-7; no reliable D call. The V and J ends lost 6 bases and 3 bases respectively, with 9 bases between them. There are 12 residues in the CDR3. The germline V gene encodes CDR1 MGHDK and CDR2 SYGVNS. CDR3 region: CASSKGNYEQYF. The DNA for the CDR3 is TGTGCCAGCAGCAAGGGTAACTACGAGCAGTACTTC.

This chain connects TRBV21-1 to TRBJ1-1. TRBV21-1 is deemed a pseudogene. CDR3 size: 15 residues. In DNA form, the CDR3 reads TGTGCCAGCAGCAACCCGGGACGGTCGAACACTGAAGCTTTCTTT. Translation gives CASSNPGRSNTEAFF.

The CDR3 DNA follows: TGTGCCAGCAGCCCGGGACAGAACACTGAAGCTTTCTTT. It translates to CASSPGQNTEAFF. The V gene is TRBV7-6, the J gene TRBJ1-1; a possible D gene is TRBD1 (6 bases). Germline-derived CDR1 and CDR2 are SGHVS and FNYEAQ. Trimming removed 5 bases from V and 1 base from J, with 8 bases in between. This CDR3 comprises 13 residues.

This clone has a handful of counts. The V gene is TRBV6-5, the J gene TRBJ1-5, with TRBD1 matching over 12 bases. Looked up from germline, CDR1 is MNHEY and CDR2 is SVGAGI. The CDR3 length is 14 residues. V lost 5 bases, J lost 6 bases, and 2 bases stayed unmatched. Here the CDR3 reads CASSGTGGFQPQHF. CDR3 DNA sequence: TGTGCCAGCAGTGGGACAGGGGGCTTTCAGCCCCAGCATTTT.

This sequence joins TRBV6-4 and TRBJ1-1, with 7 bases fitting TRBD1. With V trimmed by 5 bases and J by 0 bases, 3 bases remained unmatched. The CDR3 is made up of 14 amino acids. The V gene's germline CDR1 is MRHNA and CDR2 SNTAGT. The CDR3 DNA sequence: TGTGCCAGCAGTCCGGGACAGATGAACACTGAAGCTTTCTTT. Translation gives CASSPGQMNTEAFF.

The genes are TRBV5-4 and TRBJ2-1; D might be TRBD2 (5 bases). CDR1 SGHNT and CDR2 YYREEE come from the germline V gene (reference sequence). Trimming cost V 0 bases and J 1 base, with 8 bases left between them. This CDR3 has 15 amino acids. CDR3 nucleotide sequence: TGTGCCAGCAGCTTGGGGACTCCGTCCTACAATGAGCAGTTCTTC. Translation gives CASSLGTPSYNEQFF.

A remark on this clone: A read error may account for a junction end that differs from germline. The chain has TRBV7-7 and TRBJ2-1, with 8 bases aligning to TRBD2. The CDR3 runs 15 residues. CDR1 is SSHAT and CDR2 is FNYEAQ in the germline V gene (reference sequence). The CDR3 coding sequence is TGTGCTAGCAGCCTGGGACTAGTCACCTACAATGAGCAGTTCTTC. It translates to CASSLGLVTYNEQFF.

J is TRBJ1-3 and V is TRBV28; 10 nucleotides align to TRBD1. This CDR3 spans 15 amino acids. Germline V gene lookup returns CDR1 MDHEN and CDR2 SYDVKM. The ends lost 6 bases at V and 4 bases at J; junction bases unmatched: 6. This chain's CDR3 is CASSPGTGEGNTIYF. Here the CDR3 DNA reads TGTGCCAGCAGCCCCGGGACAGGGGAAGGAAACACCATATATTTT.

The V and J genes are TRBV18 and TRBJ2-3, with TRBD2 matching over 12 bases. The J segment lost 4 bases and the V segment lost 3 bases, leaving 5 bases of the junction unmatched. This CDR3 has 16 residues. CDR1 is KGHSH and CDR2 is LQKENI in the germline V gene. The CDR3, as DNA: TGTGCCAGCTCACCCGCCCTAGCGGGAGGGCCAGATACGCAGTATTTT. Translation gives CASSPALAGGPDTQYF.

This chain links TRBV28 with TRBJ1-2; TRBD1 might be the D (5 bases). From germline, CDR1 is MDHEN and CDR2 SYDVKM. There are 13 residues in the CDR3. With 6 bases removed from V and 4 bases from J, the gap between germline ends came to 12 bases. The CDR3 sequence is CASRSSGRYGYTF. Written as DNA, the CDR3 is TGTGCCAGCAGGTCATCGGGGCGCTATGGCTACACCTTC.

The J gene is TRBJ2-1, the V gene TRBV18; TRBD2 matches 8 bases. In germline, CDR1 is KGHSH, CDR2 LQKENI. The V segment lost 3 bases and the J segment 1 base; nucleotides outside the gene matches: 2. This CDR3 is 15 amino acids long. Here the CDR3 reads CASSPSSGSYNEQFF. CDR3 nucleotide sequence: TGTGCCAGCTCACCCTCTAGCGGGTCCTACAATGAGCAGTTCTTC.

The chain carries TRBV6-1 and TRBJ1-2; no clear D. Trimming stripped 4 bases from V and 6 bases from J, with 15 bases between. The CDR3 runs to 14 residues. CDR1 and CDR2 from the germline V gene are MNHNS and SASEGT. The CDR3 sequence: CASSVGSGSNGYTF. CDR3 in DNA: TGTGCCAGCAGTGTAGGATCGGGGTCTAATGGCTACACCTTC.

CDR3 residues: CASNWGLPDEKLFF. The CDR3, as DNA: TGTGCCAGCAACTGGGGCCTACCCGATGAAAAACTGTTTTTT. V and J are TRBV6-6 and TRBJ1-4, with D possibly being TRBD1 (5 bases). CDR1 and CDR2 (germline): MNHNY, SVGAGI (reference sequence). This CDR3 has 14 amino acids. The germline V and J ends were trimmed by 7 bases and 6 bases, with 15 bases remaining between them.

The CDR3 sequence is CASGLFQGTPNTEAFF. In nucleotides, the CDR3 is TGTGCTAGTGGTTTATTTCAGGGCACCCCTAACACTGAAGCTTTCTTT. The rearrangement uses TRBV12-5 and TRBJ1-1; D is possibly TRBD1 (5 bases). The CDR3 contains 16 residues. The germline V gene has CDR1 LGHNT and CDR2 FRNRAP. V was trimmed by 3 bases and J by 2 bases, leaving 16 bases between them.